The 30 T cell receptor beta chains below all came from one sample that was sequenced in a study of sequential checkpoint blockade in melanoma. The sample's treatment: randomized to nivolumab then ipilimumab (arm A) or the reverse (arm B). Measured with immunoSEQ multiplex PCR; TCRdb has only the in-frame clones, and not every one. Of some 13,000 clones listed, about 79% were seen once; the top ten hold about 57%. This material consisted of CD8+ T cells sorted from blood (inferred from file names), taken from a patient given nivolumab and ipilimumab in sequence. The source is a human donor with melanoma.

The chain links TRBV27 to TRBJ2-7, with 10 bases that match TRBD1. V lost 10 bases, J lost 3 bases, and 12 bases stayed unmatched. Germline V lookup: CDR1 MNHEY, CDR2 SMNVEV (reference sequence). This CDR3 has 15 residues. This chain's CDR3 is CATQVGTGAYYEQYF. The DNA for the CDR3 is TGTGCCACCCAGGTAGGGACAGGGGCTTACTACGAGCAGTACTTC.

This chain joins TRBV9 and TRBJ1-4, with a possible D match to TRBD1 (5 bases). The CDR3 sequence is 17 residues long. The germline gives CDR1 SGDLS, CDR2 YYNGEE. Between the trimmed V and J ends, which lost 3 bases and 1 base, there was a span of 16 bases. This chain's CDR3 is CASSGQGRGRTNEKLFF. For the CDR3, the DNA is TGTGCCAGCAGCGGCCAAGGGAGGGGTCGAACTAATGAAAAACTGTTTTTT.

This clone turned up a few times. V usage is TRBV11-2 and J usage is TRBJ2-7; 12 nucleotides align to TRBD2. Germline V gene data show CDR1 as SGHAT and CDR2 as FQNNGV. The CDR3 totals 15 residues. With 2 bases clipped from V and 2 bases from J, the junction kept 1 base outside the gene matches. The CDR3 nucleotides are TGTGCCAGCAGCTTAAGGACTAGCGGGGCCTACGAGCAGTACTTC. This sequence encodes CASSLRTSGAYEQYF.

The rearrangement uses TRBV29-1 and TRBJ1-2, with D possibly matching TRBD1 (6 bases). The CDR3 has 13 residues. Germline values: CDR1 SQVTM, CDR2 ANQGSEA. The ends were cut back, 4 bases at V and 8 bases at J, with 17 bases in the middle. CDR3 loop: CSVVRQQGAGYTF. As DNA, the CDR3 is TGCAGCGTTGTACGGCAACAGGGTGCCGGCTACACCTTC.

The rearrangement links TRBV11-2 to TRBJ2-7; 11 bases agree with TRBD2. CDR1 and CDR2 (germline): SGHAT, FQNNGV. The length of the CDR3 is 15 residues. V was pared by 6 bases and J by 7 bases, with 11 bases of the junction left unmatched. As DNA, the CDR3 is TGTGCCAGCAGGGACTTAGCGGGAGGGCCTGGAGAGCAGTACTTC. It encodes CASRDLAGGPGEQYF.

The chain uses TRBV9 and TRBJ2-7; 8 positions agree with TRBD2. The germline gives CDR1 SGDLS, CDR2 YYNGEE. The CDR3 contains 15 residues. Trimming took 4 bases from V and 4 from J; bases not matched to a gene: 10. CDR3 sequence (DNA): TGTGCCAGCAGCCCTACGCCGGGACTAGATTACGAGCAGTACTTC. This encodes CASSPTPGLDYEQYF.

This clone was counted between two and nine times. The chain combines TRBV7-2 with TRBJ2-2; the D gene is possibly TRBD2 (5 bases). Germline V lookup: CDR1 SGHTA, CDR2 FQGNSA. The CDR3 consists of 14 residues. Trimming took off 5 bases at V and 5 bases at J, with 12 bases between the two ends. The DNA of the CDR3 is TGTGCCAGCAGCCCGGAGGTATCGACCGGGGAGCTGTTTTTT. It yields the protein CASSPEVSTGELFF.

The rearrangement uses TRBV5-1 and TRBJ1-3; 7 positions match TRBD1. With 2 bases clipped from V and 0 bases from J, the junction kept 14 bases outside the gene matches. The germline CDR1 and CDR2 sequences are SGHRS and YFSETQ. The CDR3 consists of 19 residues. The CDR3: CASSFGTILGGASGNTIYF. Here the CDR3 DNA reads TGCGCCAGCAGCTTCGGTACAATTTTAGGGGGCGCCTCTGGAAACACCATATATTTT.

The CDR3 spells CASSQGPSGQETQYF. DNA for the CDR3: TGCGCCAGCAGCCAAGGTCCTAGCGGCCAAGAGACCCAGTACTTC. V is TRBV4-1 and J is TRBJ2-5; TRBD2 matches 7 bases. Looked up from germline, CDR1 is MGHRA and CDR2 is YSYEKL. V dropped 1 base and J dropped 1; count of bases not matched to a gene: 3. The length of the CDR3 is 15 residues.

The rearrangement links TRBV5-1 to TRBJ1-1, with 9 bases identical to TRBD1. This CDR3 contains 14 residues. V was clipped by 4 bases and J by 5 bases; unmatched bases: 6. The germline V gene has CDR1 SGHRS and CDR2 YFSETQ. Here the CDR3 DNA reads TGCGCCAGCAGCCTCCGGGACAGGGATACTGAAGCTTTCTTT. Protein product: CASSLRDRDTEAFF.

The chain couples TRBV7-9 to TRBJ2-7; 7 bases match TRBD1. V trimming: 6 bases; J trimming: 3 bases; junction bases outside the gene matches: 11. In germline, CDR1 is SEHNR, CDR2 FQNEAQ (reference sequence). This CDR3 has 15 amino acids. CDR3 protein: CASRPTTGANYEQYF. The CDR3 DNA follows: TGTGCCAGCAGACCTACCACAGGGGCCAACTACGAGCAGTACTTC. The full variable domain, with the rest looked up from reference TRBV7-9 and TRBJ2-7, is DTGVSQNPRHKITKRGQNVTFRCDPISEHNRLYWYRQTLGQGPEFLTYFQNEAQLEKSRLLSDRFSAERPKGSFSTLEIQRTEQGDSAMYLCASRPTTGANYEQYFGPGTRLTVT.

This chain joins TRBV7-8 and TRBJ2-7, with TRBD1 as a possible D gene (7 bases). The CDR3 spans 14 residues. V was clipped by 3 bases and J by 6 bases, with 15 bases between them. Germline lookup yields CDR1 SGHVS and CDR2 FQNEAQ. This chain's CDR3 is CASSFDGGQPEQYF. CDR3 nucleotides: TGTGCCAGCAGCTTCGACGGGGGACAGCCCGAGCAGTACTTC.

The rearrangement uses TRBV11-3 and TRBJ1-4, with D perhaps TRBD1 (6 bases). The CDR3 contains 16 residues. Germline V gives CDR1 SGHNT, CDR2 YENEEA. In nucleotides, the CDR3 is TGTAGGGGCCGGGTCACAGGGCGGACAACTAATGAAAAACTGTTTTTT. This codes for CRGRVTGRTTNEKLFF.

This clone was recorded only once. This sequence joins TRBV25-1 and TRBJ2-2; possible D gene TRBD2, 5 bases. The CDR3 loop spans 17 amino acids. Germline V lookup: CDR1 MGHDK, CDR2 SYGVNS. Trimming shortened V by 1 base and J by 0 bases, and 12 bases separated the two germline ends. The CDR3 DNA reads as TGTGCCAGCAGTGAATTAGATAGCGCTCCGAACACCGGGGAGCTGTTTTTT. Amino acid sequence: CASSELDSAPNTGELFF.

The chain links TRBV12-5 to TRBJ1-5; 7 nucleotides match TRBD1. CDR3 length equals 15 residues. With V trimmed by 1 base and J by 7 bases, 7 bases remained unmatched. Per the germline V gene, CDR1 is LGHNT and CDR2 is FRNRAP. The CDR3 here is CASGLGQGLVQPQHF. In DNA form, the CDR3 reads TGTGCTAGTGGTTTGGGACAGGGATTAGTACAGCCCCAGCATTTT. The full variable domain, with the rest looked up from reference TRBV12-5 and TRBJ1-5, is DARVTQTPRHKVTEMGQEVTMRCQPILGHNTVFWYRQTMMQGLELLAYFRNRAPLDDSGMPKDRFSAEMPDATLATLKIQPSEPRDSAVYFCASGLGQGLVQPQHFGDGTRLSIL.

The chain joins TRBV2 to TRBJ2-1; 10 nucleotides align to TRBD1. CDR1 SNHLY and CDR2 FYNNEI come from the germline V gene. V gave up 5 bases and J gave up 3 bases; unmatched junction bases: 7. The CDR3 spans 16 residues. The CDR3 spells CASSSGQGQFYNEQFF. The CDR3 DNA is TGTGCCAGCAGTTCGGGACAGGGGCAGTTCTACAATGAGCAGTTCTTC.

This chain uses TRBV9 with TRBJ1-1; 11 bases agree with TRBD1. The V and J ends lost 2 bases and 1 base, in that order; junction bases with no gene match: 7. This CDR3 region has 17 residues. The V gene's germline CDR1 is SGDLS and CDR2 YYNGEE. The CDR3 region is CASSVGGTGGTNTEAFF. DNA of the CDR3: TGTGCCAGCAGCGTTGGCGGGACAGGGGGAACGAACACTGAAGCTTTCTTT.

The rearrangement uses TRBV19 and TRBJ2-7; 8 bases agree with TRBD2. Germline CDR1 is LNHDA and CDR2 is SQIVND (reference sequence). This CDR3 is 15 amino acids long. The V and J ends lost 6 bases and 3 bases, in that order; junction bases with no gene match: 10. The CDR3 region is CASSPLAGELYEQYF. The CDR3 DNA is TGTGCCAGTAGCCCCCTAGCGGGTGAACTCTACGAGCAGTACTTC.

V and J are TRBV19 and TRBJ2-7; possibly TRBD2 for D (5 bases). CDR1 LNHDA and CDR2 SQIVND come from the germline V gene (reference sequence). The CDR3 has 14 residues. The germline V and J ends were trimmed by 5 bases and 0 bases, with 11 bases remaining between them. CDR3 coding DNA: TGTGCCAGTAGTCCGGGAACCGTCTCCTACGAGCAGTACTTC. Its translation: CASSPGTVSYEQYF. Supplemented by reference TRBV19 and TRBJ2-7, the full variable domain reads DGGITQSPKYLFRKEGQNVTLSCEQNLNHDAMYWYRQDPGQGLRLIYYSQIVNDFQKGDIAEGYSVSREKKESFPLTVTSAQKNPTAFYLCASSPGTVSYEQYFGPGTRLTVT.

The CDR3 DNA follows: TGCGCCAGCAGCCAAGATACAGGGGTGGCCGGGGAGCTGTTTTTT. Its protein is CASSQDTGVAGELFF. The J gene is TRBJ2-2, the V gene TRBV4-1; 7 bases are shared with TRBD1. The V segment lost 0 bases and the J segment 6 bases; nucleotides outside the gene matches: 4. Germline CDR1 is MGHRA and CDR2 is YSYEKL. The CDR3 loop spans 15 amino acids.

The V gene is TRBV5-1, the J gene TRBJ1-2, with D possibly TRBD1 on 6 matching bases. CDR3 size: 15 residues. V gave up 4 bases and J gave up 8 bases, with 21 bases separating them. Germline V gene lookup returns CDR1 SGHRS and CDR2 YFSETQ. As DNA, the CDR3 is TGCGCCAGCAGCCAGCGGACAGCTTCAACGGAGGGCTACACCTTC. Amino acids: CASSQRTASTEGYTF.

This rearrangement joins TRBV7-9 to TRBJ1-1, with 8 bases aligning to TRBD1. CDR3 length equals 14 residues. J gave up 4 bases and V 8 bases, and 9 bases lay outside the gene matches. CDR1 is SEHNR, CDR2 FQNEAQ, per germline (reference sequence). This CDR3 is CASSPSGGTTEAFF. CDR3 DNA: TGTGCCAGCTCCCCATCAGGGGGCACCACTGAAGCTTTCTTT.

CDR3 coding DNA: TGTGCCAGCAGCTTAGCCCAGTCCGGGGGTTACGAGCAGTACTTC. Protein: CASSLAQSGGYEQYF. V usage is TRBV11-2 and J usage is TRBJ2-7; a possible D gene is TRBD2 (6 bases). Germline lookup yields CDR1 SGHAT and CDR2 FQNNGV. This CDR3 has 15 amino acids. Trimming cost V 1 base and J 4 bases, with 14 bases left between them.

This clone has a handful of counts. The chain recombines TRBV27 with TRBJ2-3; 9 nucleotides line up with TRBD1. J gave up 5 bases and V 4 bases, and 10 bases lay outside the gene matches. This CDR3 contains 16 residues. Per germline, CDR1 MNHEY and CDR2 SMNVEV (reference sequence). The CDR3 bases are TGTGCCAGCAGTTCCTACCGGGACAGGGTCCAAGATACGCAGTATTTT. It specifies CASSSYRDRVQDTQYF.

V is TRBV6-6 and J is TRBJ2-7; 9 positions agree with TRBD1. The V segment lost 0 bases and the J segment 7 bases; nucleotides outside the gene matches: 10. CDR1 and CDR2 (germline): MNHNY, SVGAGI (reference sequence). The length of the CDR3 is 16 residues. CDR3 sequence reads: CASSYSPGQGIGEQYF. In DNA, the CDR3 is TGTGCCAGCAGTTACTCTCCGGGACAGGGAATTGGTGAGCAGTACTTC.

The chain has TRBV6-6 and TRBJ1-4; 8 positions agree with TRBD1. With V trimmed by 4 bases and J by 7 bases, 11 bases remained unmatched. CDR3 length: 16 residues. Per germline, CDR1 MNHNY and CDR2 SVGAGI (reference sequence). The chain's CDR3 is CASSFLGQGGGEKLFF. In nucleotides, the CDR3 is TGTGCCAGCAGTTTTCTAGGACAGGGCGGGGGTGAAAAACTGTTTTTT.

This chain links TRBV5-8 with TRBJ2-7; TRBD2 matches 9 bases. CDR1 is SGHTS and CDR2 is YDEGEE in the germline V gene. This CDR3 has 15 residues. V dropped 7 bases and J dropped 3; count of bases not matched to a gene: 11. CDR3: CASGQAATSGYEQYF. In nucleotides, the CDR3 is TGTGCCAGCGGCCAAGCCGCGACTAGCGGCTACGAGCAGTACTTC.

This clone occurred a few times. The CDR3 region is CASSYAGQTYEQYF. In nucleotides, the CDR3 is TGTGCCAGCAGTTACGCGGGACAGACCTACGAGCAGTACTTC. The genes are TRBV6-6 and TRBJ2-7; the D gene is possibly TRBD1 (7 bases). CDR3 length: 14 residues. V dropped 2 bases and J dropped 2 bases, with 10 bases sitting between them. Per germline, CDR1 MNHNY and CDR2 SVGAGI (reference sequence).

This clone was counted once. The chain joins TRBV4-2 to TRBJ1-6; a weak D match, TRBD1 (5 bases). There are 17 residues in the CDR3. V was cut by 3 bases and J by 0 bases, with 12 bases left in between. The germline CDR1 and CDR2 sequences are LGHNA and YNFKEQ. This chain's CDR3 is CASSQWGESSYNSPLHF. The CDR3 DNA follows: TGTGCCAGCAGCCAGTGGGGGGAAAGCTCCTATAATTCACCCCTCCACTTT.

This CDR3 reads CASSGKETQYF. CDR3 DNA sequence: TGTGCCAGCAGTGGTAAAGAGACCCAGTACTTC. This rearrangement joins TRBV25-1 to TRBJ2-5, with D unresolved. CDR1 and CDR2 (germline): MGHDK, SYGVNS. There are 11 residues in the CDR3. The V gene lost 4 bases and the J gene lost 3 bases, with 3 bases spanning the gap.